This T cell receptor beta chain was sequenced during a study of blood T cells in healthy people across ages. Background on the study: With template switching, about one barcoded beta molecule was captured per two T cells. Points from the study as a whole: The study found TCR beta diversity correlated strongly with naive T cell percentage. In older individuals, TCR beta diversity per million T cells was lower, falling roughly linearly with age.

Note on this clonotype: No antigen is known for it.

The V and J ends lost 5 bases and 1 base, in that order; junction bases with no gene match: 3. The germline V gene encodes CDR1 SEHNR and CDR2 FQNEAQ (reference sequence). This CDR3 has 14 amino acids. PCR was performed a second time for about 7 to 11 cycles using a sample-barcoded 5' primer and a J-beta primer mix. Unique molecular identifiers of 12 random nucleotides labeled each cDNA. TCRdb itself ran the 5' RACE reads through MiXCR, one entry per CDR3 protein. The sample has about 1.4 million distinct CDR3 sequences, approximately 59% seen once. This TCR came from a man in his late teens or twenties in good health. Sequenced input: blood. This chain connects TRBV7-9 to TRBJ1-1; 8 bases map to TRBD1. The CDR3 bases are TGTGCCAGCAGCGCAGGGGGCTCGAACACTGAAGCTTTCTTT. This gives the protein CASSAGGSNTEAFF. Full variable domain (rest looked up from reference TRBV7-9 and TRBJ1-1): DTGVSQNPRHKITKRGQNVTFRCDPISEHNRLYWYRQTLGQGPEFLTYFQNEAQLEKSRLLSDRFSAERPKGSFSTLEIQRTEQGDSAMYLCASSAGGSNTEAFFGQGTRLTVV.